One sample yielded the 27 T cell receptor beta chains listed below, sequenced in a study of blood T cell repertoires in COVID-19. Assay used: immunoSEQ multiplex PCR; TCRdb lists only in-frame clones, some missing. The table lists 250,000 or so clones, about 89% of them singletons. Sequencing was performed on peripheral blood. Receptor source: a woman in her thirties or forties who had recovered from COVID-19.

The J gene is TRBJ1-4, the V gene TRBV11-2, with D tentatively TRBD1 (5 bases). V lost 4 bases, J lost 4 bases, and 10 bases lay in between. This CDR3 comprises 14 residues. Germline CDR1 SGHAT, CDR2 FQNNGV. In DNA form, the CDR3 reads TGTGCCAGCAGCTCAGGGCTGGGTAATGAAAAACTGTTTTTT. This sequence encodes CASSSGLGNEKLFF.

Worth noting for this clone: It may be a read error: a sequence one base away is much more abundant. The J gene is TRBJ1-1, the V gene TRBV2; 7 bases fit TRBD1. The V and J ends lost 7 bases and 1 base, in that order; junction bases with no gene match: 3. The CDR3 totals 13 residues. The germline gives CDR1 SNHLY, CDR2 FYNNEI. CDR3 nucleotide sequence: TGTGCCAGCAACGGACAGGCGAACACTGAAGCTTTCTTT. Translated: CASNGQANTEAFF.

This clone was counted once. This rearrangement joins TRBV9 to TRBJ2-1; 10 positions match TRBD1. Looked up from germline, CDR1 is SGDLS and CDR2 is YYNGEE. V lost 0 bases, J lost 9 bases, and 9 bases stayed unmatched. This CDR3 is 16 amino acids long. The CDR3 DNA follows: TGTGCCAGCAGCGTAGCTCTAAGGACAGGGGGGACTGAGCAGTTCTTC. Amino acid sequence: CASSVALRTGGTEQFF.

Of note for this clone: The junction does not match germline at one end; this may be a read error. The chain couples TRBV6-2 or TRBV6-3 to TRBJ1-1; 8 bases align to TRBD1. There are 15 residues in the CDR3. Germline V gives CDR1 MNHEY, CDR2 SVGEGT. CDR3 sequence: CASSERTGRNAEAFF. As DNA, the CDR3 is TGTGCCAGCAGTGAGCGGACAGGGAGGAACGCTGAAGCTTTCTTT.

The chain carries TRBV30 and TRBJ2-1; D call uncertain. CDR1 and CDR2 (germline): GTSNPN, SVGIG (reference sequence). The ends were cut back, 6 bases at V and 4 bases at J, with 10 bases in the middle. The CDR3 spans 12 residues. The DNA of the CDR3 is TGTGCCTGCAGGCACCCTTACAATGAGCAGTTCTTC. Translating it yields CACRHPYNEQFF.

The V gene is TRBV6-5, the J gene TRBJ1-6, with 11 bases matching TRBD1. V shed 0 bases, J shed 9 bases, and the junction held 4 bases outside the gene matches. The germline gives CDR1 MNHEY, CDR2 SVGAGI. The CDR3 is 16 residues long. The DNA for the CDR3 is TGTGCCAGCAGTTACTCTCCCGGGACAGGGGGTTCACCCCTCCACTTT. Its translation: CASSYSPGTGGSPLHF.

The chain links TRBV5-1 to TRBJ2-5, with 10 bases lining up with TRBD2. Germline loops: CDR1 SGHRS, CDR2 YFSETQ. CDR3 length: 16 amino acids. V was clipped by 5 bases and J by 4 bases; unmatched bases: 11. The chain's CDR3 is CASSPSGGALRETQYF. The DNA of the CDR3 is TGCGCCAGCAGTCCAAGCGGGGGGGCTCTAAGAGAGACCCAGTACTTC.

This clone was seen only a few times. The chain couples TRBV25-1 to TRBJ1-1, with D perhaps matching TRBD1 (6 bases). The CDR3 is 13 amino acids. V dropped 8 bases and J dropped 1 base, with 11 bases sitting between them. Per germline, CDR1 MGHDK and CDR2 SYGVNS. CDR3 DNA sequence: TGTGCCAGCGCCAGAGGGGGGAACACTGAAGCTTTCTTT. Its protein is CASARGGNTEAFF.

V and J are TRBV6-5 and TRBJ1-1; D possibly corresponds to TRBD1 (6 bases). The CDR3 covers 13 residues. CDR1 MNHEY and CDR2 SVGAGI come from the germline V gene. Trimming left V 10 bases short and J 6 bases short, with 18 bases between. The CDR3 is CATSWGLGSEAFF. CDR3 DNA: TGTGCCACCTCCTGGGGGCTGGGTTCTGAAGCTTTCTTT.

V is TRBV9 and J is TRBJ1-1; TRBD1 matches at 7 bases. The CDR3 loop spans 20 amino acids. V shed 1 base and J 4 bases; nucleotides not matched to a gene: 22. Germline V CDR1 and CDR2: SGDLS, YYNGEE. The CDR3 is CASSVYCCGDRLSTSTEAFF. The CDR3 DNA reads as TGTGCCAGCAGCGTATATTGTTGTGGGGACAGACTTTCGACGAGCACTGAAGCTTTCTTT.

The V and J genes are TRBV7-9 and TRBJ2-7, with D possibly being TRBD1 (6 bases). V was pared by 4 bases and J by 2 bases, with 15 bases between. The CDR3 spans 15 residues. The V gene's germline CDR1 is SEHNR and CDR2 FQNEAQ (reference sequence). In nucleotides, the CDR3 is TGTGCCAGCAGCTCTTTCCGACAGGACACCTACGAGCAGTACTTC. It encodes CASSSFRQDTYEQYF.

The V gene is TRBV4-3, the J gene TRBJ2-1, with 10 bases that match TRBD2. CDR3 size: 17 residues. Germline lookup yields CDR1 LGHNA and CDR2 YSLEER. J lost 6 bases, V lost 3 bases, and 11 bases had no gene match. DNA of the CDR3: TGCGCCAGCAGCCAGGGTCCAGCGGGGGGGCATCCCAATGAGCAGTTCTTC. Protein product: CASSQGPAGGHPNEQFF.

This clone was counted only a few times. J is TRBJ1-1 and V is TRBV13; the match to TRBD1 covers 7 bases. After removal of 4 bases from V and 11 bases from J, the junction contained 7 bases not matched to a gene. CDR1 is PRHDT and CDR2 is FYEKMQ in the germline V gene (reference sequence). The CDR3 is 12 residues long. The CDR3 is CASSSGTVPAFF. The CDR3 DNA reads TGTGCCAGCAGCTCCGGGACAGTCCCCGCTTTCTTT.

The chain is built from TRBV7-2 and TRBJ2-2, with 7 bases that match TRBD1. Germline V gives CDR1 SGHTA, CDR2 FQGNSA. The length of the CDR3 is 16 residues. The trim removed 1 base at V and 4 bases at J, leaving 6 bases unmatched. CDR3 DNA sequence: TGTGCCAGCAGCTTAGAACAGGGGTTGAGCACCGGGGAGCTGTTTTTT. Translation gives CASSLEQGLSTGELFF. The variable domain in full, completed from reference TRBV7-2 and TRBJ2-2, reads GAGVSQSPSNKVTEKGKDVELRCDPISGHTALYWYRQSLGQGLEFLIYFQGNSAPDKSGLPSDRFSAERTGGSVSTLTIQRTQQEDSAVYLCASSLEQGLSTGELFFGEGSRLTVL.

The chain links TRBV28 to TRBJ1-1; the D is unclear. Looked up from germline, CDR1 is MDHEN and CDR2 is SYDVKM. Trimming pared 2 bases from V and 0 bases from J, leaving 10 bases between. The CDR3 loop spans 15 amino acids. The CDR3 sequence is CASSLSPVLNTEAFF. In DNA, the CDR3 is TGTGCCAGCAGTTTAAGTCCAGTCCTGAACACTGAAGCTTTCTTT.

The chain combines TRBV5-4 with TRBJ1-4, with D possibly matching TRBD1 (5 bases). Germline CDR1 and CDR2: SGHNT and YYREEE (reference sequence). Deletions cut 3 bases from V and 1 base from J, with 13 bases between. The CDR3 contains 16 residues. The CDR3, as DNA: TGTGCCAGCAGCTCCGGGGGAAGGCTAACTAATGAAAAACTGTTTTTT. As protein: CASSSGGRLTNEKLFF.

The rearrangement uses TRBV5-1 and TRBJ2-2; the D gene is possibly TRBD2 (6 bases). The V gene lost 2 bases and the J gene lost 7 bases, with 15 bases spanning the gap. The CDR3 has 15 amino acids. The germline V gene encodes CDR1 SGHRS and CDR2 YFSETQ. CDR3 DNA sequence: TGCGCCAGCAGCTTAGGGACGGGGGAGAACGGGGAGCTGTTTTTT. It is translated as CASSLGTGENGELFF.

This clone was seen only a few times. Other DNA sequences in this specimen translate into the identical CDR3. The chain combines TRBV29-1 with TRBJ2-7; D is uncertain. Between the trimmed V and J ends, which lost 1 base and 3 bases, there was a span of 7 bases. Germline V gives CDR1 SQVTM, CDR2 ANQGSEA. The CDR3 contains 12 residues. The CDR3 spells CSVEGQGYEQYF. In DNA, the CDR3 is TGCAGCGTTGAAGGACAAGGCTACGAGCAGTACTTC.

The chain uses TRBV10-3 and TRBJ1-2; perhaps TRBD1 as D (5 bases). Trimming cost V 2 bases and J 6 bases, with 28 bases left between them. CDR3 size: 19 residues. Germline CDR1 and CDR2: ENHRY and SYGVKD. The CDR3 DNA reads TGTGCCATCAGTGAGGCGGGTTGGGACTCAGGGACTTTGACGGATGGCTACACCTTC. Encoded protein: CAISEAGWDSGTLTDGYTF.

J is TRBJ1-2 and V is TRBV9, with D maybe TRBD1 (5 bases). With 0 bases removed from V and 0 bases from J, the gap between germline ends came to 18 bases. The germline CDR1 and CDR2 sequences are SGDLS and YYNGEE. The CDR3 totals 18 residues. Here the CDR3 DNA reads TGTGCCAGCAGCGTAGTAGGCGGGACGGCTACACCTAACTATGGCTACACCTTC. As protein: CASSVVGGTATPNYGYTF.

The chain couples TRBV11-2 to TRBJ1-1; 9 bases map to TRBD1. With 1 base clipped from V and 10 bases from J, the junction kept 4 bases outside the gene matches. Germline assignment: CDR1 SGHAT and CDR2 FQNNGV. There are 13 residues in the CDR3. The CDR3, as DNA: TGTGCCAGCAGCTTAGGACAGGGGGTCGTAGCTTTCTTT. Translation gives CASSLGQGVVAFF.

This chain links TRBV14 with TRBJ2-7; 7 bases align to TRBD1. Per the germline V gene, CDR1 is SGHDN and CDR2 is FVKESK. V was pared by 4 bases and J by 5 bases, with 8 bases of the junction left unmatched. This CDR3 has 14 residues. The CDR3 bases are TGTGCCAGCAGCCCCCGGGACAGTACCCACGAGCAGTACTTC. Translation gives CASSPRDSTHEQYF. The full variable domain, rest sourced from reference TRBV14 and TRBJ2-7, is EAGVTQFPSHSVIEKGQTVTLRCDPISGHDNLYWYRRVMGKEIKFLLHFVKESKQDESGMPNNRFLAERTGGTYSTLKVQPAELEDSGVYFCASSPRDSTHEQYFGPGTRLTVT.

The chain links TRBV11-2 to TRBJ2-1, with D perhaps TRBD1 (6 bases). The CDR3 is made up of 14 amino acids. Germline lookup yields CDR1 SGHAT and CDR2 FQNNGV. The ends were cut back, 1 base at V and 2 bases at J, with 6 bases in the middle. The DNA for the CDR3 is TGTGCCAGCAGCTTAGGGGGGCCCTACAATGAGCAGTTCTTC. Translation gives CASSLGGPYNEQFF.

The chain carries TRBV5-3 and TRBJ2-7, with 8 bases lining up with TRBD1. TRBV5-3 is an ORF for which the function is uncertain. Trimming cost V 4 bases and J 2 bases; bases outside gene matches: 8. The CDR3 consists of 15 residues. Here the CDR3 reads CARSTCRGLPYEQYF. The CDR3 DNA reads TGTGCCAGAAGCACTTGCAGGGGGCTCCCCTACGAGCAGTACTTC.

This sequence joins TRBV6-4 and TRBJ2-2; possible D gene TRBD2, 6 bases. The germline CDR1 and CDR2 sequences are MRHNA and SNTAGT. V was shortened by 3 bases and J by 4 bases, with 9 bases between the two germline ends. This CDR3 region has 14 residues. The chain's CDR3 is CASSEQGGTGELFF. The CDR3 bases are TGTGCCAGCAGTGAGCAGGGAGGCACCGGGGAGCTGTTTTTT.

The V call is TRBV5-1, the J call TRBJ1-3, with D unclear. CDR1 SGHRS and CDR2 YFSETQ come from the germline V gene. The CDR3 runs to 16 residues. V was shortened by 5 bases and J by 2 bases, with 17 bases between the two germline ends. CDR3 bases: TGCGCCAGCAGTGACTCCGGGAGGGCAGCTGGAAACACCATATATTTT. This sequence encodes CASSDSGRAAGNTIYF.

The V call is TRBV4-1, the J call TRBJ2-3; TRBD2 matches 15 bases. CDR1 and CDR2 from the germline V gene are MGHRA and YSYEKL. The CDR3 is made up of 17 amino acids. Trimming took 4 bases from V and 2 from J; bases not matched to a gene: 4. The CDR3 loop reads CASSPRTSGGVTDTQYF. Here the CDR3 DNA reads TGCGCCAGCAGCCCGCGGACTAGCGGGGGGGTCACAGATACGCAGTATTTT.